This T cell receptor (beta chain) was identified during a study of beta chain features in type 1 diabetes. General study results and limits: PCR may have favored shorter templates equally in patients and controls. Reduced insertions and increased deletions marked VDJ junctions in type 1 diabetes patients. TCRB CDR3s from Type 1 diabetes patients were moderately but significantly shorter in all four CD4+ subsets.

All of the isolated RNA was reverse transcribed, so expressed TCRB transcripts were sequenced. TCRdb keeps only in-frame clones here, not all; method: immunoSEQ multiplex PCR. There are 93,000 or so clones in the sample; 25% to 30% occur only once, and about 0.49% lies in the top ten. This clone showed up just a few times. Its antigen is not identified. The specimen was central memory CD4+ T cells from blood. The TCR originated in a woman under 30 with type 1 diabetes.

The CDR3 DNA follows: TGTGCCAGCAGCTTAGAAGACTCTCCGGGACTAGCGGCCATGGGGTACTTC. This encodes CASSLEDSPGLAAMGYF. This chain links TRBV7-9 with TRBJ2-4; 11 positions match TRBD2. The CDR3 is 17 residues long. With V trimmed by 1 base and J by 15 bases, 17 bases remained unmatched. In germline, CDR1 is SEHNR, CDR2 FQNEAQ (reference sequence). The whole variable domain, remainder taken from reference TRBV7-9 and TRBJ2-4, is DTGVSQNPRHKITKRGQNVTFRCDPISEHNRLYWYRQTLGQGPEFLTYFQNEAQLEKSRLLSDRFSAERPKGSFSTLEIQRTEQGDSAMYLCASSLEDSPGLAAMGYFGAGTRLSVL.